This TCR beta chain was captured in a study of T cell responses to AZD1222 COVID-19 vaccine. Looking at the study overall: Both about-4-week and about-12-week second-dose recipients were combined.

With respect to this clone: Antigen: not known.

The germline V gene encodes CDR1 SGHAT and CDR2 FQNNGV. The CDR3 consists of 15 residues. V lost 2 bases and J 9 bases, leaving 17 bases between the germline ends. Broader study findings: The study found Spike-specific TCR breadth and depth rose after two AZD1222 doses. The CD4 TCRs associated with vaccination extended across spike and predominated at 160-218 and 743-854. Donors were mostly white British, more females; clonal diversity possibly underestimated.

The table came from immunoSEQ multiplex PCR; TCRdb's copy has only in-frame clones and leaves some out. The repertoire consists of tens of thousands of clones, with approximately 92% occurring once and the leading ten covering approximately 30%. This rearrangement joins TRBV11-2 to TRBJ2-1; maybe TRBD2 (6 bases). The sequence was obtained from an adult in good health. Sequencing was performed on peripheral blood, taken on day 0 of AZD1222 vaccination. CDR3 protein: CASSLLAALTGEQFF. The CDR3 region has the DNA TGTGCCAGCAGCTTATTAGCGGCCCTAACCGGTGAGCAGTTCTTC.